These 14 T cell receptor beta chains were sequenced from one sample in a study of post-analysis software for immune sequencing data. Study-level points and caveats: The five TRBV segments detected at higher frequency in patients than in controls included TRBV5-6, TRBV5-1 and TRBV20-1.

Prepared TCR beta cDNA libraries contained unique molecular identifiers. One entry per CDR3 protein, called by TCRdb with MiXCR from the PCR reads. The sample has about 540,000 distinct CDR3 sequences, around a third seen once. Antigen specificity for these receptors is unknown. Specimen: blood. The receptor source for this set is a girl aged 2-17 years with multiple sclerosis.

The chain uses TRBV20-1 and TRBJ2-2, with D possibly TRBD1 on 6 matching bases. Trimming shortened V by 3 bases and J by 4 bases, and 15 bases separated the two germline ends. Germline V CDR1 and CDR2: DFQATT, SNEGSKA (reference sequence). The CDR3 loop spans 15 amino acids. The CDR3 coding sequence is TGCAGTGCTAGTTTCTGGGGGCAAGGCACCGGGGAGCTGTTTTTT. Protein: CSASFWGQGTGELFF.

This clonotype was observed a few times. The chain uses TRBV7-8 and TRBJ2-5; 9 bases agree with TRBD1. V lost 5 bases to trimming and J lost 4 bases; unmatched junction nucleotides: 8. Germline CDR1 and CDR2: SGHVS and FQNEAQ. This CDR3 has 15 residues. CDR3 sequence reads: CASSRPGQGRETQYF. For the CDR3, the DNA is TGTGCCAGCAGCCGACCGGGACAGGGCCGAGAGACCCAGTACTTC.

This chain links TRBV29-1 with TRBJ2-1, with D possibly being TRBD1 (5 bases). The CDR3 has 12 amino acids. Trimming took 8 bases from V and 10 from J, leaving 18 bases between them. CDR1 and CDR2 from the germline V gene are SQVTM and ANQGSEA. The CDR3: CSHEEGAGEQFF. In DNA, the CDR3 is TGCAGCCATGAGGAAGGGGCAGGGGAGCAGTTCTTC.

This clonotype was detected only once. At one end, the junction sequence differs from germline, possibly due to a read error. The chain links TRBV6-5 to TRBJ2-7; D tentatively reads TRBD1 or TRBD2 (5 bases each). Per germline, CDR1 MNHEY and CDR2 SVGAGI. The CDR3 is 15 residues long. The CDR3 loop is CACSPSGRGGYEQYF. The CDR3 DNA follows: TGTGCCTGCAGCCCCTCGGGACGCGGCGGCTACGAGCAGTACTTC.

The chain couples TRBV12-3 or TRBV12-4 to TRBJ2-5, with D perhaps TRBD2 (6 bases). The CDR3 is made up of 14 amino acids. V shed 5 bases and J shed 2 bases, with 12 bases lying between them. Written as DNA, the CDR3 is TGTGCCAGCAGTCCGGGACTGCTACAAGAGACCCAGTACTTC. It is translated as CASSPGLLQETQYF.

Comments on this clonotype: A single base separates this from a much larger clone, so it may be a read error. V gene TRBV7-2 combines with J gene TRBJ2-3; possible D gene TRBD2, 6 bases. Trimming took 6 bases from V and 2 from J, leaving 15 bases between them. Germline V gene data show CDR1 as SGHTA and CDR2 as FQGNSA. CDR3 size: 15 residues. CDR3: CASSSYGGTTDTQYF. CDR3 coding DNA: TGTGCCAGCAGTTCCTACGGGGGTACCACAGATACGCAGTATTTT.

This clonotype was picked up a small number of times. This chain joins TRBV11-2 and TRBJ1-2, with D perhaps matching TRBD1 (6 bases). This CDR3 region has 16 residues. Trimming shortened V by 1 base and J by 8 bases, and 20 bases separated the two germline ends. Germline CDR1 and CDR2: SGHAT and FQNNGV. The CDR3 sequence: CASSLARATGTRGYTF. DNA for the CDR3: TGTGCCAGCAGCTTAGCGCGGGCCACGGGGACAAGAGGCTACACCTTC. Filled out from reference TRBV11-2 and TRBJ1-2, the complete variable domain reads EAGVAQSPRYKIIEKRQSVAFWCNPISGHATLYWYQQILGQGPKLLIQFQNNGVVDDSQLPKDRFSAERLKGVDSTLKIQPAKLEDSAVYLCASSLARATGTRGYTFGSGTRLTVV.

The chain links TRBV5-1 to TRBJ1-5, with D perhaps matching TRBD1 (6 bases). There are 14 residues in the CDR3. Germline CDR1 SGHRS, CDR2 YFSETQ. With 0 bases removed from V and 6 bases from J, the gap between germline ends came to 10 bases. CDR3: CASSLEQGGQPQHF. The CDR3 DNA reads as TGCGCCAGCAGCTTGGAACAGGGCGGTCAGCCCCAGCATTTT.

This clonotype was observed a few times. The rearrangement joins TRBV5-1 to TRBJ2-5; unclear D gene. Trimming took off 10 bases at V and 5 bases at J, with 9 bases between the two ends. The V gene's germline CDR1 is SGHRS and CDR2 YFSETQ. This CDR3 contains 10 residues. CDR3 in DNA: TGCGCCTGTGGGATCGAGACCCAGTACTTC. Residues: CACGIETQYF.

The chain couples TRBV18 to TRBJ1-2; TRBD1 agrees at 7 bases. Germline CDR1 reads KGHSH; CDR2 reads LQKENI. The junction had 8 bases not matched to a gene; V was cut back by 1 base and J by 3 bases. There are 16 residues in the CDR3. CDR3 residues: CASSPQGTEPDYGYTF. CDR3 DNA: TGTGCCAGCTCACCACAAGGGACAGAGCCCGACTATGGCTACACCTTC.

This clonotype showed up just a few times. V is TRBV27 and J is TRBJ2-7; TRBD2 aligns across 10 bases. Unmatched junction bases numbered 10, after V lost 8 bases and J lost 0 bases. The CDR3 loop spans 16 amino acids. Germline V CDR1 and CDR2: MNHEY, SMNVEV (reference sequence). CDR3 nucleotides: TGTGCCAGCCGAGGGGTAGCGGGGGGTTTCTCCTACGAGCAGTACTTC. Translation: CASRGVAGGFSYEQYF.

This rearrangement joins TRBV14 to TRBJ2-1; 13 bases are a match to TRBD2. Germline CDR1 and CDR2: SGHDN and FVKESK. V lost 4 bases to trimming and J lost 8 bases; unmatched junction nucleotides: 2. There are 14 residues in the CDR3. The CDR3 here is CASSRGTSGDEQFF. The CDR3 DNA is TGTGCCAGCAGCCGAGGGACTAGCGGGGATGAGCAGTTCTTC. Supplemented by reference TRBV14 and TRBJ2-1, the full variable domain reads EAGVTQFPSHSVIEKGQTVTLRCDPISGHDNLYWYRRVMGKEIKFLLHFVKESKQDESGMPNNRFLAERTGGTYSTLKVQPAELEDSGVYFCASSRGTSGDEQFFGPGTRLTVL.

As DNA, the CDR3 is TGCAGTGCTAGCGGCGGACTGAACACTGAAGCTTTCTTT. It encodes CSASGGLNTEAFF. The chain recombines TRBV20-1 with TRBJ1-1; D remains unclear. Germline V gene sequence: CDR1 DFQATT, CDR2 SNEGSKA (reference sequence). With 3 bases removed from V and 0 bases from J, the gap between germline ends came to 8 bases. CDR3 length: 13 amino acids.

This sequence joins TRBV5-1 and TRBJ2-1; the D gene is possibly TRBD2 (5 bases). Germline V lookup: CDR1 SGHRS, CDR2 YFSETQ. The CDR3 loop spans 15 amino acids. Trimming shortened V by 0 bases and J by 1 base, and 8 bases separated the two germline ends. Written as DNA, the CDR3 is TGCGCCAGCAGCTTGGGGAGGTTTTCCTACAATGAGCAGTTCTTC. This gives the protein CASSLGRFSYNEQFF.